The 26 T cell receptor beta chains given below trace back to one sample, sequenced in a study of cytomegalovirus exposure and HLA in healthy donors. Amplification used 60 Vbeta primers and 13 Jbeta primers. The protocol was immunoSEQ multiplex PCR, while the TCRdb copy is restricted to in-frame clones and leaves out a portion. The repertoire holds 170,000 or so clones, with approximately 84% as singletons. Material: PBMCs. Receptors originate from a boy younger than 10 in good health and CMV-seronegative.

The chain carries TRBV7-9 and TRBJ2-5, with 10 bases matching TRBD2. The J call is in doubt because the DNA end fits TRBJ2-7 better. Per germline, CDR1 SEHNR and CDR2 FQNEAQ (reference sequence). There are 19 residues in the CDR3. CDR3 nucleotide sequence: TGTGCCAGCAGCGGATCGGCTAGCGGGAGTGGGGAAGGGTACTACGAGCAGTACTTC. Encoded protein: CASSGSASGSGEGYYEQYF.

The genes are TRBV7-2 and TRBJ1-2, with a possible D match to TRBD1 (6 bases). The CDR3 loop spans 14 amino acids. Germline assignment: CDR1 SGHTA and CDR2 FQGNSA. The V and J ends lost 5 bases and 3 bases respectively, with 13 bases between them. CDR3 in DNA: TGTGCCAGCAGCCCCGCAGGGGCAGACTATGGCTACACCTTC. Translation gives CASSPAGADYGYTF.

CDR3 sequence: CASSTIAGGANTGELFF. The CDR3 nucleotides read TGCGCCAGCAGCACAATAGCGGGAGGCGCGAACACCGGGGAGCTGTTTTTT. V is TRBV5-1 and J is TRBJ2-2; TRBD2 aligns across 10 bases. The V gene end was trimmed by 4 bases and the J gene end by 0 bases; junction bases not matched to a gene: 6. This CDR3 has 17 amino acids. CDR1 is SGHRS, CDR2 YFSETQ, per germline.

This clone was seen a few times. The chain combines TRBV13 with TRBJ1-1; D is unclear. CDR1 and CDR2 from the germline V gene are PRHDT and FYEKMQ (reference sequence). V dropped 1 base and J dropped 6 bases, with 3 bases sitting between them. CDR3 size: 11 residues. The CDR3 DNA is TGTGCCAGCAGCTTAGTAGCTGAAGCTTTCTTT. Protein sequence: CASSLVAEAFF. Full variable domain (outside the CDR3, taken from reference TRBV13 and TRBJ1-1): AAGVIQSPRHLIKEKRETATLKCYPIPRHDTVYWYQQGPGQDPQFLISFYEKMQSDKGSIPDRFSAQQFSDYHSELNMSSLELGDSALYFCASSLVAEAFFGQGTRLTVV.

J is TRBJ1-3 and V is TRBV4-1; D ambiguous. This CDR3 is built from 16 residues. The germline gives CDR1 MGHRA, CDR2 YSYEKL. With 0 bases removed from V and 2 bases from J, the gap between germline ends came to 11 bases. The CDR3 is CASSQDRRVTGNTIYF. CDR3 nucleotide sequence: TGCGCCAGCAGCCAAGATCGACGGGTAACTGGAAACACCATATATTTT.

This clone was seen only once. The gene calls are TRBV5-6 and TRBJ2-7; TRBD1 aligns across 8 bases. The CDR3 loop spans 15 amino acids. Per germline, CDR1 SGHDT and CDR2 YYEEEE. The junction had 6 bases not matched to a gene; V was cut back by 4 bases and J by 0 bases. The CDR3 region is CASSPRTGSSYEQYF. DNA for the CDR3: TGTGCCAGCAGCCCCCGGACAGGGAGCTCCTACGAGCAGTACTTC.

The chain uses TRBV11-1 and TRBJ2-7; possibly TRBD2 for D (6 bases). The ends were cut back, 4 bases at V and 1 base at J, with 11 bases in the middle. Per the germline V gene, CDR1 is SGHAT and CDR2 is FQDESV (reference sequence). CDR3 size: 14 residues. The CDR3 loop is CASSSVGGSYEQYF. CDR3 coding DNA: TGTGCCAGCAGCTCTGTCGGGGGTTCCTACGAGCAGTACTTC.

V and J are TRBV5-4 and TRBJ2-7; 7 bases are shared with TRBD2. CDR3 length: 14 amino acids. Trimming cost V 0 bases and J 7 bases; bases outside gene matches: 7. From germline, CDR1 is SGHNT and CDR2 YYREEE (reference sequence). CDR3 in amino acids: CASSLVSGTLEQYF. The CDR3, as DNA: TGTGCCAGCAGCTTGGTAAGCGGGACCTTGGAGCAGTACTTC.

Here the CDR3 reads CASSQDQIGNTIYF. The CDR3 coding sequence is TGTGCCAGCAGCCAAGATCAAATTGGAAACACCATATATTTT. The gene calls are TRBV4-2 and TRBJ1-3; D unresolved. Germline lookup yields CDR1 LGHNA and CDR2 YNFKEQ. Trimming shortened V by 0 bases and J by 3 bases, and 6 bases separated the two germline ends. The CDR3 runs to 14 residues.

This clone was observed once. This chain connects TRBV2 to TRBJ2-5, with a weak D call TRBD1 (5 bases). Trimming left V 2 bases short and J 2 bases short, with 6 bases between. The length of the CDR3 is 13 residues. Germline loops: CDR1 SNHLY, CDR2 FYNNEI. CDR3 region: CASSETGQETQYF. The CDR3 DNA follows: TGTGCCAGCAGTGAAACAGGTCAAGAGACCCAGTACTTC.

For this clone: Its ends do not fully match the called genes, so a read error is possible. The same CDR3 arises from other DNA sequences in this sample as well. The J gene is TRBJ1-2, the V gene TRBV30; D is perhaps TRBD1 (5 bases). Germline CDR1 is GTSNPN and CDR2 is SVGIG (reference sequence). This CDR3 contains 13 residues. This chain's CDR3 is CAWSQGRAYGYTF. CDR3 nucleotides: TGTGCCTGGAGTCAAGGCAGGGCTTATGGCTATACCTTC.

CDR3 sequence: CASSQRTGASYEQYF. For the CDR3, the DNA is TGTGCCAGCTCACAGCGGACAGGTGCCTCCTACGAGCAGTACTTC. This rearrangement joins TRBV18 to TRBJ2-7; TRBD1 matches at 7 bases. V was pared by 4 bases and J by 0 bases, with 6 bases of the junction left unmatched. Germline V gene data show CDR1 as KGHSH and CDR2 as LQKENI. The CDR3 sequence is 15 residues long.

Note on this clone: The sample has other DNA sequences that encode this CDR3 too. The chain carries TRBV27 and TRBJ2-7, with 8 positions matching TRBD1. J lost 4 bases, V lost 3 bases, and 2 bases had no gene match. This CDR3 region has 13 residues. Germline CDR1 is MNHEY and CDR2 is SMNVEV (reference sequence). The CDR3 DNA sequence: TGTGCCAGCAGTTTCGGACAGGGATACGAGCAGTACTTC. Encoded protein: CASSFGQGYEQYF.

The chain combines TRBV4-1 with TRBJ2-5; the match to TRBD2 covers 8 bases. The germline gives CDR1 MGHRA, CDR2 YSYEKL. V lost 4 bases, J lost 4 bases, and 11 bases stayed unmatched. CDR3 length: 16 amino acids. The CDR3 region is CASSPPGTSRGETQYF. CDR3 DNA: TGCGCCAGCAGCCCACCTGGGACTAGTCGGGGAGAGACCCAGTACTTC.

V usage is TRBV19 and J usage is TRBJ1-1; the match to TRBD1 covers 11 bases. J gave up 0 bases and V 4 bases, and 7 bases lay outside the gene matches. Germline V CDR1 and CDR2: LNHDA, SQIVND (reference sequence). The CDR3 extends over 17 amino acids. CDR3 in DNA: TGTGCCAGTAGTAACCTAGGGACAGGGGGAATGAACACTGAAGCTTTCTTT. Its protein is CASSNLGTGGMNTEAFF.

Comment on this clone: The conserved closing phenylalanine or tryptophan is absent in this CDR3, likely reflecting a read error. V usage is TRBV9 and J usage is TRBJ1-2; maybe TRBD1 (5 bases). The CDR3 runs 14 residues. Looked up from germline, CDR1 is SGDLS and CDR2 is YYNGEE. The germline V and J ends were trimmed by 0 bases and 4 bases, with 10 bases remaining between them. CDR3 residues: CASSVDGAGYGYTS. CDR3 bases: TGTGCCAGCAGCGTAGATGGGGCCGGCTATGGCTACACCTCC.

The genes are TRBV5-1 and TRBJ2-3, with 7 bases that match TRBD2. This CDR3 region has 17 residues. The V gene end was trimmed by 0 bases and the J gene end by 0 bases; junction bases not matched to a gene: 7. Germline CDR1 is SGHRS and CDR2 is YFSETQ. CDR3 bases: TGCGCCAGCAGCTTGGCCCCCCTAGCGGCTAGCACAGATACGCAGTATTTT. This translates into CASSLAPLAASTDTQYF.

This clone occurred a few times. V is TRBV23-1 and J is TRBJ2-7; 8 positions agree with TRBD1. TRBV23-1 is designated an ORF whose function remains uncertain. Losses at the gene ends were 2 bases for V and 6 bases for J; bases not matched to a gene: 9. There are 15 residues in the CDR3. For the CDR3, the DNA is TGCGCCAGCAGTCAAGCTCCGGGACAGGACCTCGAGCAGTACTTC. It translates to CASSQAPGQDLEQYF.

The V and J genes are TRBV19 and TRBJ1-1; 10 nucleotides align to TRBD1. With 6 bases clipped from V and 7 bases from J, the junction kept 8 bases outside the gene matches. The CDR3 has 14 amino acids. Per germline, CDR1 LNHDA and CDR2 SQIVND (reference sequence). The CDR3 spells CASSTSRDRGEAFF. The CDR3 DNA follows: TGTGCCAGTAGCACCAGCCGGGACAGGGGTGAAGCTTTCTTT.

The CDR3 protein is CASSLGLGSYEQYF. The CDR3 bases are TGTGCCAGCAGTTTAGGACTCGGTTCCTACGAGCAGTACTTC. V usage is TRBV27 and J usage is TRBJ2-7; tentative D call: TRBD2 (5 bases). The V gene lost 2 bases and the J gene lost 1 base, with 9 bases spanning the gap. The CDR3 contains 14 residues. Germline-derived CDR1 and CDR2 are MNHEY and SMNVEV (reference sequence).

The rearrangement links TRBV5-1 to TRBJ2-5, with TRBD2 matching 13 bases. The CDR3 contains 17 residues. CDR1 and CDR2 from the germline V gene are SGHRS and YFSETQ. The trim removed 4 bases at V and 2 bases at J, leaving 8 bases unmatched. The CDR3 DNA sequence: TGCGCCAGCAGCCTCAACCCGGGACTAGCGGGACAAGAGACCCAGTACTTC. It is translated as CASSLNPGLAGQETQYF. Full variable domain (rest looked up from reference TRBV5-1 and TRBJ2-5): KAGVTQTPRYLIKTRGQQVTLSCSPISGHRSVSWYQQTPGQGLQFLFEYFSETQRNKGNFPGRFSGRQFSNSRSEMNVSTLELGDSALYLCASSLNPGLAGQETQYFGPGTRLLVL.

This clone was seen only a few times. The rearrangement joins TRBV6-5 to TRBJ2-7; D perhaps matches TRBD2 (6 bases). This CDR3 contains 14 residues. The V gene's germline CDR1 is MNHEY and CDR2 SVGAGI. V gave up 6 bases and J gave up 0 bases, with 12 bases separating them. CDR3 bases: TGTGCCAGCAGCCGGGACTCGAGCTCCTACGAGCAGTACTTC. It is translated as CASSRDSSSYEQYF.

The rearrangement links TRBV5-1 to TRBJ1-1; 9 nucleotides align to TRBD1. Unmatched junction bases numbered 11, after V lost 3 bases and J lost 5 bases. The CDR3 length is 16 residues. The V gene's germline CDR1 is SGHRS and CDR2 YFSETQ. CDR3 residues: CASSSPYRGRGTEAFF. In nucleotides, the CDR3 is TGCGCCAGCAGCTCTCCCTACAGGGGGCGTGGGACTGAAGCTTTCTTT.

The chain uses TRBV27 and TRBJ2-3; D might be TRBD2 (5 bases). Trimming stripped 0 bases from V and 7 bases from J, with 14 bases between. This CDR3 spans 15 amino acids. Germline CDR1 MNHEY, CDR2 SMNVEV (reference sequence). In DNA form, the CDR3 reads TGTGCCAGCAGTTTATCCACCCTAGCCGTGTATACGCAGTATTTT. Translation: CASSLSTLAVYTQYF.

The V call is TRBV5-8, the J call TRBJ1-1; TRBD1 aligns across 7 bases. The CDR3 spans 14 residues. Germline CDR1 and CDR2: SGHTS and YDEGEE. V lost 2 bases, J lost 10 bases, and 11 bases stayed unmatched. CDR3 in amino acids: CASSFVGPQGTAFF. The CDR3 DNA sequence: TGTGCCAGCAGCTTCGTGGGGCCACAGGGGACAGCTTTCTTT.

The V gene is TRBV2, the J gene TRBJ2-5; D is ambiguous. The ends were cut back, 3 bases at V and 5 bases at J, with 10 bases in the middle. The germline gives CDR1 SNHLY, CDR2 FYNNEI. The CDR3 length is 13 residues. The chain's CDR3 is CASSERSRETQYF. CDR3 in DNA: TGTGCCAGCAGTGAGAGGAGTAGGGAGACCCAGTACTTC.